The clone carrying this T cell receptor beta chain was detected many times. Its antigen is still unknown. This entry is derived from a study of T cells in Graves' hyperthyroidism and ophthalmopathy. The study, taken as a whole, reports: The model anticipated ophthalmopathy a median about 7 months pre-onset.

Each diagnosis drew on symptoms, thyroxine, TRAb, thyroid ultrasound and orbital computed tomography findings. RNA transcripts provided the source from which TCR beta CDR3 regions were amplified. The HTBI primer set drove a first-round RT-PCR of the TCR CDR3. TCRdb analysed the multiplex PCR reads with MiXCR anew, one entry per CDR3 protein. Of roughly 630,000 distinct CDR3 sequences listed, approximately 14% were seen once; the top ten hold under 7.5%. Sample: blood. This clonotype was sampled from a woman aged 25 to 39 with Graves' hyperthyroidism.

Here the CDR3 reads CASSFGSVRLGTSGYNEQFF. CDR3 sequence (DNA): TGTGCCAGCAGTTTTGGATCCGTCCGTTTAGGGACTAGCGGTTACAATGAGCAGTTCTTC. The chain employs TRBV27 and TRBJ2-1; 11 nucleotides align to TRBD2. Unmatched junction bases numbered 17, after V lost 3 bases and J lost 4 bases. The CDR3 covers 20 residues. CDR1 is MNHEY, CDR2 SMNVEV, per germline (reference sequence).